This entry features one TCR beta chain sequence. The specificity of this receptor is unknown. The input lacks base qualities; no much larger clone sits a single base away. Library construction relied on PCR. Sequencing was carried out with an Illumina HiSeq 2500. Unique molecular identifiers were incorporated into TCR beta cDNA libraries to reduce PCR and sequencing biases. About 0.5 million cDNA molecules were obtained for every 1 to 10 million input T cells, so each molecule roughly corresponded to one T cell. The patient libraries were prepared and sequenced with the same protocol used for the earlier healthy control dataset. Within a given batch, samples were prepared together, multiplexed and sequenced on the same HiSeq lane. In the authors' own workflow: MIGEC was used to process the raw barcoded reads, and molecular identifier groups with only a single read were discarded before consensus assembly and CDR3 extraction. VDJtools was used for post-analysis of the clonotype tables, with diversity normalized by down-sampling every dataset to the smallest sample size. In repertoire overlap clustering, CDR3 amino acid sequences, but not nucleotide sequences, were matched to correct batch-related cross-sample contamination. TCRdb cleaned the public reads at Q25 with fastp, built clones with MiXCR and kept in-frame beta chains. CDR3 protein duplicates are merged, each entry listing the most common genes and DNA. The V and J calls come from TCRdb's annotation, not from the publication. The sample records approximately 350,000 distinct CDR3 sequences, less than 35% of which are singletons. Of the sample, around an eighth falls within the top ten clones.

The data originate from a study of post-analysis software for immune sequencing data (dated by TCRdb to between 2015 and 2017). General notes on the study: Disease courses on record covered relapsing-remitting, secondary progressive and progressive-relapsing multiple sclerosis, though some patients had no subtype annotation. The patient repertoires were compared against fewer than twelve previously published healthy control repertoires obtained from donors aged about 6 to 28 years. A subset of samples was prepared in parallel using single-end sample barcoding, then pooled and co-amplified after Illumina adapter ligation. Overall results and qualifications from the work: The multiple sclerosis patient group was slightly younger than the control group. Compared with controls, multiple sclerosis patients had significantly lower normalized Chao1 diversity, a finding suggesting substantial peripheral T-cell clonal expansion. Patients showed significantly higher frequencies than controls for five TRBV segments, among them TRBV5-6, TRBV5-1 and TRBV20-1. Direct clustering with F measure showed strong co-clustering of samples prepared in the same batch, prompting a batch-effect correction.

CDR1 SGHTA and CDR2 FQGTGA were looked up in the germline V gene. The junction carries 15 bases between V and J, which are trimmed by 4 bases and 7 bases respectively. The CDR3 spans 14 residues, from the cysteine through the phenylalanine. The read is trimmed to its CDR3 DNA, 42 bases read in frame from base 1. To demonstrate the VDJtools post-analysis software, TCR beta repertoires were profiled from the peripheral blood of some 12 young patients with multiple sclerosis. The multiple sclerosis patients were children and adolescents ranging in age from 6 to 15 years. What was sequenced was blood. The V and J segments used are TRBV7-3 and TRBJ2-3; there is no confident call for the D gene. The source is a girl between 10 and 17 years old with multiple sclerosis. The CDR3 protein is CASSSGPTRHTQYF. The bases read TGTGCCAGCAGCTCGGGCCCAACCCGACATACGCAGTATTTT.